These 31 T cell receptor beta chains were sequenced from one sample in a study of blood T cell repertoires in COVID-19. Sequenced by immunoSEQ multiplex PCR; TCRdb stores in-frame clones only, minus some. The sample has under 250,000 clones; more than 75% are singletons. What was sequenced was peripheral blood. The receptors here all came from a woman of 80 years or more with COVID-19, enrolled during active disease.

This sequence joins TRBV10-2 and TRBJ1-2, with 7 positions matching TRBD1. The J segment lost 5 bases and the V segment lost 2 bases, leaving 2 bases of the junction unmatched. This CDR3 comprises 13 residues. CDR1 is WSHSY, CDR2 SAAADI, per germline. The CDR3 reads CASSETGEYGYTF. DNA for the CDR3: TGCGCCAGCAGTGAGACAGGGGAATATGGCTACACCTTC.

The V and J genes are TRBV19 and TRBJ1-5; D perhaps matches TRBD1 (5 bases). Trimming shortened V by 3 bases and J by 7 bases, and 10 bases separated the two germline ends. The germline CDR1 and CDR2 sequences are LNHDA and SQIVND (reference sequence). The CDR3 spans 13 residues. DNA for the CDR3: TGTGCCAGTAGTATGGGGCGCGAACAGCCCCAGCATTTT. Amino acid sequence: CASSMGREQPQHF.

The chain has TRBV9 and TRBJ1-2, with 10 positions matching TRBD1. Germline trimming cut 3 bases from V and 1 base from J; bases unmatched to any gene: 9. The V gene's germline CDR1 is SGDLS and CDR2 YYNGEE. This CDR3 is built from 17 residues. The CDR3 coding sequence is TGTGCCAGCAGCGGACAGGGGGCGTGGATCAATAACTATGGCTACACCTTC. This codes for CASSGQGAWINNYGYTF.

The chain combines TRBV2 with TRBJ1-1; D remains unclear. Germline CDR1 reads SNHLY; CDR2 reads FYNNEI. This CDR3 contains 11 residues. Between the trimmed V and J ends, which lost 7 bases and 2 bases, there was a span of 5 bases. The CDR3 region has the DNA TGTGCCAGCACTGTCAACACTGAAGCTTTCTTT. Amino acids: CASTVNTEAFF.

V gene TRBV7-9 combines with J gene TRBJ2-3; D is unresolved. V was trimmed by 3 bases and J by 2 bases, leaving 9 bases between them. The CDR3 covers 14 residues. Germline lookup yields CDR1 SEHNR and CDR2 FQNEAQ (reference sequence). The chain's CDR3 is CASSLLTPTDTQYF. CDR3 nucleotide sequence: TGTGCCAGCAGCTTGTTGACACCCACAGATACGCAGTATTTT.

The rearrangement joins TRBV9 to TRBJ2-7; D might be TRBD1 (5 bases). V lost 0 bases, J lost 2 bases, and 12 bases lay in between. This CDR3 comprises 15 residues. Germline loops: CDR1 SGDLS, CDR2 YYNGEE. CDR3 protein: CASSVDGRDTYEQYF. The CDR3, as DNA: TGTGCCAGCAGCGTAGACGGCAGGGATACCTACGAGCAGTACTTC. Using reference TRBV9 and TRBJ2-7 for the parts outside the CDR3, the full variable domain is DSGVTQTPKHLITATGQRVTLRCSPRSGDLSVYWYQQSLDQGLQFLIQYYNGEERAKGNILERFSAQQFPDLHSELNLSSLELGDSALYFCASSVDGRDTYEQYFGPGTRLTVT.

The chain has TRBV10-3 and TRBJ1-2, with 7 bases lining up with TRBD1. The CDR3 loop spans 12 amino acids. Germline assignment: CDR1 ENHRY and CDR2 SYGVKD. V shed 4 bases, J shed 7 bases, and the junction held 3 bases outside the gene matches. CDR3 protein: CAISGDRVGYTF. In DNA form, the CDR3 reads TGTGCCATCAGTGGCGACAGGGTTGGCTACACCTTC.

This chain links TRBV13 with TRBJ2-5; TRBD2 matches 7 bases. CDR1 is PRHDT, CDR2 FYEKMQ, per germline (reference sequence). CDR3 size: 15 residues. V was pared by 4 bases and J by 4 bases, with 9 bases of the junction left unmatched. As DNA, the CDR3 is TGTGCCAGCAGCTACGCCGGTGGGAGGGGAGAGACCCAGTACTTC. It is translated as CASSYAGGRGETQYF.

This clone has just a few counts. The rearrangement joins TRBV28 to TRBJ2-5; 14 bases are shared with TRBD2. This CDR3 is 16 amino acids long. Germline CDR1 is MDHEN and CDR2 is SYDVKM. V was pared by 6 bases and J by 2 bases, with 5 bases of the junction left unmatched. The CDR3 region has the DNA TGTGCCAGCAGCCGGACTAGCGGGGGGTTACAAGAGACCCAGTACTTC. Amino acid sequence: CASSRTSGGLQETQYF.

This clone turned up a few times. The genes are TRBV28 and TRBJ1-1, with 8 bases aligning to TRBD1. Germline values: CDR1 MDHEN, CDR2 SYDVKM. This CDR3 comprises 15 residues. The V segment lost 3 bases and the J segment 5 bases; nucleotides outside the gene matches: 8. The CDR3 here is CASSFRQGLRTEAFF. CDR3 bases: TGTGCCAGCAGTTTCAGACAGGGGTTAAGGACTGAAGCTTTCTTT.

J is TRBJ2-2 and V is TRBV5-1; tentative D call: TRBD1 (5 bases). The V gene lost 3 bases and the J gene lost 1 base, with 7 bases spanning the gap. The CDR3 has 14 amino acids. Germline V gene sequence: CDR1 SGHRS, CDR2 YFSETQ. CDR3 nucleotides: TGCGCCAGCAGCTATGGACAGAACACCGGGGAGCTGTTTTTT. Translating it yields CASSYGQNTGELFF.

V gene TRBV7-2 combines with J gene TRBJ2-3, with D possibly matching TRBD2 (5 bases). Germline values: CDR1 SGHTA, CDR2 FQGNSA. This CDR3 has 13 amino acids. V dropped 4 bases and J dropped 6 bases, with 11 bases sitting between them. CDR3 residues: CASSSDRRDTQYF. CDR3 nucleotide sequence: TGTGCCAGCAGCTCCGACCGGAGGGATACGCAGTATTTT.

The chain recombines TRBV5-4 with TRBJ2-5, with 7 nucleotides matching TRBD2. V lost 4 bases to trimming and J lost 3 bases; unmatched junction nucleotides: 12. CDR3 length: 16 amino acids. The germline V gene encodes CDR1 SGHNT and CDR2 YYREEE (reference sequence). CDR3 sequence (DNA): TGTGCCAGCAGCCTGGGGGGGGACTCAAGAAAAGAGACCCAGTACTTC. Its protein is CASSLGGDSRKETQYF.

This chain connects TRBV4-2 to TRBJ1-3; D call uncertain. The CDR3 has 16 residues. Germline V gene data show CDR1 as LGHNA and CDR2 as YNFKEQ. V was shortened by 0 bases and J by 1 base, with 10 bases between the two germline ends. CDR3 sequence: CASSQDRGFSGNTIYF. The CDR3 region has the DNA TGTGCCAGCAGCCAAGATCGCGGCTTTTCTGGAAACACCATATATTTT.

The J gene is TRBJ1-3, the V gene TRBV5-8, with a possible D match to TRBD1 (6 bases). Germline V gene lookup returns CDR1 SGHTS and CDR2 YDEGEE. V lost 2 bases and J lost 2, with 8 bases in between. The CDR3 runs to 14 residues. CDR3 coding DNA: TGTGCCAGCAGCTTCTCAGGGGCTGGAAACACCATATATTTT. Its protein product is CASSFSGAGNTIYF.

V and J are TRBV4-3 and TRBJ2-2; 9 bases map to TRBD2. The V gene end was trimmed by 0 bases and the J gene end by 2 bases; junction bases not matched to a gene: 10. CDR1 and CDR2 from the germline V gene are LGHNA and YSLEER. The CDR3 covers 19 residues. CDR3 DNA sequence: TGCGCCAGCAGCCAAGATAGAGGGAGGGGACTAGCTAACACCGGGGAGCTGTTTTTT. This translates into CASSQDRGRGLANTGELFF.

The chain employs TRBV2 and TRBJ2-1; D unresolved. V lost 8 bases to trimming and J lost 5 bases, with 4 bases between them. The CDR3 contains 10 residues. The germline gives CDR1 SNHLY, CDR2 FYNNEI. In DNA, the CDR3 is TGTGCCAGCGCGGACAATGAGCAGTTCTTC. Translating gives CASADNEQFF.

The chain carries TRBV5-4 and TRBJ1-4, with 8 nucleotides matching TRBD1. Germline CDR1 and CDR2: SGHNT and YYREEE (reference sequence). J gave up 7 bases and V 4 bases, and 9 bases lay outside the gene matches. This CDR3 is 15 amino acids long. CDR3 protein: CASSRATGVGEKLFF. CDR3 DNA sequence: TGTGCCAGCAGCCGTGCGACAGGGGTTGGTGAAAAACTGTTTTTT. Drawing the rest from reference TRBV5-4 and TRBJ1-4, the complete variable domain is ETGVTQSPTHLIKTRGQQVTLRCSSQSGHNTVSWYQQALGQGPQFIFQYYREEENGRGNFPPRFSGLQFPNYSSELNVNALELDDSALYLCASSRATGVGEKLFFGSGTQLSVL.

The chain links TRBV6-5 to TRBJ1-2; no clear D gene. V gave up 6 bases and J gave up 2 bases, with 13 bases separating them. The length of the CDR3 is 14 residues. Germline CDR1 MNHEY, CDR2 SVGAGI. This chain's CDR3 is CASSKAGGNYGYTF. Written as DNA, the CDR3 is TGTGCCAGCAGCAAGGCCGGCGGGAACTATGGCTACACCTTC.

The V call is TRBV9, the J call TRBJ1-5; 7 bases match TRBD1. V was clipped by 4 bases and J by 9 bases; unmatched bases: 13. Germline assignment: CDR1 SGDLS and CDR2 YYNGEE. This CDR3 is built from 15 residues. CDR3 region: CASSPRDSKCWPQHF. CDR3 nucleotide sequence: TGTGCCAGCAGCCCCCGGGACAGCAAATGTTGGCCCCAGCATTTT. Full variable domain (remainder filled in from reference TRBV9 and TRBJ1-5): DSGVTQTPKHLITATGQRVTLRCSPRSGDLSVYWYQQSLDQGLQFLIQYYNGEERAKGNILERFSAQQFPDLHSELNLSSLELGDSALYFCASSPRDSKCWPQHFGDGTRLSIL.

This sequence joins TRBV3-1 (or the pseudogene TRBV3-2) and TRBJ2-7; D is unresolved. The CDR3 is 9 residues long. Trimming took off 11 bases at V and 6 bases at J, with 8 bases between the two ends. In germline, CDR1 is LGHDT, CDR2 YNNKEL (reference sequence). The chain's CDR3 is CAAHVEQYF. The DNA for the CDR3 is TGTGCCGCACACGTCGAGCAGTACTTC.

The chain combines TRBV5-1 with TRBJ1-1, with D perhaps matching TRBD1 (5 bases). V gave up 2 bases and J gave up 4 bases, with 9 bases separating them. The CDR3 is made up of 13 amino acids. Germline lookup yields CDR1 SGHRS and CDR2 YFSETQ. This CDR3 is CASSLLGGTEAFF. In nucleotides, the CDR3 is TGCGCCAGCAGCTTATTGGGGGGCACTGAAGCTTTCTTT.

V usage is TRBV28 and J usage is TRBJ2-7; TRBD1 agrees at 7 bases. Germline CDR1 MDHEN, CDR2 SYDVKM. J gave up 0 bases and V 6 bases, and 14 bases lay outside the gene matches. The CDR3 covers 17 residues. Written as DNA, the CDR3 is TGTGCCAGCAGCCTCCAACAACCGGGACAGAGCTCCTACGAGCAGTACTTC. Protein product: CASSLQQPGQSSYEQYF.

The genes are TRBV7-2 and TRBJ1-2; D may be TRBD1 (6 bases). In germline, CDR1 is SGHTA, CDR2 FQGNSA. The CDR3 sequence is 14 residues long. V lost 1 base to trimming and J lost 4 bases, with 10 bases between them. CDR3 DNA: TGTGCCAGCAGCTTAGTTCAGGGGACCTATGGCTACACCTTC. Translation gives CASSLVQGTYGYTF.

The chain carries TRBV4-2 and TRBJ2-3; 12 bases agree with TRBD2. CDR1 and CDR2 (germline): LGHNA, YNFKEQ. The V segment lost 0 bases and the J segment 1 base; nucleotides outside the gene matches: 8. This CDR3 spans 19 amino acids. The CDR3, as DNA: TGTGCCAGCAGCCAAGACGGGCTAGCGGGGGGGGAGCGCACAGATACGCAGTATTTT. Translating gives CASSQDGLAGGERTDTQYF.

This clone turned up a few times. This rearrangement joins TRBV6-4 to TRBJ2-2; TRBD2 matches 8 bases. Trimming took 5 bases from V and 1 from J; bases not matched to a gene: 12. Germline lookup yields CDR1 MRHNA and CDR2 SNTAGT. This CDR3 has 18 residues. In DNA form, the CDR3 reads TGTGCCAGCAGTTTCAATCCTAGAAGCGGGGGGAACACCGGGGAGCTGTTTTTT. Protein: CASSFNPRSGGNTGELFF.

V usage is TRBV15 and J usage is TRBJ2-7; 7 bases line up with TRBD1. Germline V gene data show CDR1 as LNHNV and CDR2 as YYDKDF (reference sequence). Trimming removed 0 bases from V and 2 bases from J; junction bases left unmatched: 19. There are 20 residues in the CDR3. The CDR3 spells CATSRDTPGQIEGGPYEQYV. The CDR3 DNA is TGTGCCACCAGCAGAGATACCCCCGGACAAATTGAAGGGGGCCCCTACGAGCAGTACGTC.

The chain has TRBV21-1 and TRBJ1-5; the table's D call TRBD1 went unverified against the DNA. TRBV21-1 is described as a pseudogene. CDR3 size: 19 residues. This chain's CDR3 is CASSKTLLNGHRGNQPQHF. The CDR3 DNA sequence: TGTGCCAGCAGCAAAACTTTATTGAATGGGCACAGAGGCAATCAGCCCCAGCATTTT.

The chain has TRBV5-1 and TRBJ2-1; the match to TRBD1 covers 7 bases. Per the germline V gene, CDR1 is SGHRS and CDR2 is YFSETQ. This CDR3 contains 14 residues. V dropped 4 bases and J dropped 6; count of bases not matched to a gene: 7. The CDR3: CASSVGTAPNEQFF. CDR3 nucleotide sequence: TGCGCCAGCAGCGTTGGGACAGCTCCCAATGAGCAGTTCTTC.

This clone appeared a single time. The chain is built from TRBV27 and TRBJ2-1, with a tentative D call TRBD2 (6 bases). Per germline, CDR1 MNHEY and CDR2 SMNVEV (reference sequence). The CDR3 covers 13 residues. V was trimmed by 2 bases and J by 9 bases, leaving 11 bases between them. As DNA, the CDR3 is TGTGCCAGCAGTTTACAGGGACTGGGTGAGCAGTTCTTC. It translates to CASSLQGLGEQFF.

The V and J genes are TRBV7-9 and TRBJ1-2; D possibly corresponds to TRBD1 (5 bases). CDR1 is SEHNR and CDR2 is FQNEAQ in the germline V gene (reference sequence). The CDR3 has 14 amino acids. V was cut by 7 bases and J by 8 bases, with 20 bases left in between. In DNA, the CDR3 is TGTGCCAGCACTCGAGAGGGAGGGGTTCGGGGCTACACCTTC. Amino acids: CASTREGGVRGYTF.